Detailed here is one TCR beta chain. The V segment lost 6 bases and the J segment 3 bases; nucleotides outside the gene matches: 23. CDR1 is ENHRY and CDR2 is SYGVKD in the germline V gene. CDR3 length equals 19 residues. These data originate in a study of blood T cell repertoires in COVID-19. Sequencing used immunoSEQ multiplex PCR; TCRdb keeps in-frame clones, though not all of them. Found here are roughly 80,000 clones, 60% to 80% of them singletons; the top ten hold 9.5% to 10%. The sequence derives from a human donor in a cohort sampled during active COVID-19. V gene TRBV10-3 combines with J gene TRBJ2-7, with 7 bases fitting TRBD1. Material: peripheral blood. In DNA form, the CDR3 reads TGTGCCATCAGACCACACTTAACAGGGGTTAGCATTCGTGGCTACGAGCAGTACTTC. This encodes CAIRPHLTGVSIRGYEQYF.